This T cell receptor beta chain was sequenced during a study of blood T cell repertoires in COVID-19. In the study overall: Specimens from acute and convalescent COVID-19 originated in the United States, Italy and Spain. The cDNA or gDNA used as material had been derived from T cells, B-cell-depleted T cells, or PBMCs.

The CDR3 consists of 15 residues. CDR1 SGHKS and CDR2 YYEKEE come from the germline V gene (reference sequence). Losses at the gene ends were 2 bases for V and 3 bases for J; bases not matched to a gene: 2. In Seattle, patients joined the study during active infection and were tracked longitudinally. Authors' methods: Amplifying reference gene primers gave estimates of nucleated cell counts. Method: immunoSEQ multiplex PCR; TCRdb's copy keeps in-frame clones and lacks some. The DNA was the basis for D and trimming; V, J and clone size are from that table. The repertoire has around 200,000 clones, around 75% of them found once; the top ten carry roughly 5.7%.

The sample taken for sequencing was peripheral blood. V and J are TRBV5-5 and TRBJ1-2; 12 bases align to TRBD1. This sequence originates from a woman in her forties with COVID-19, enrolled during active disease. CDR3 loop: CASSFGTGGYYGYTF. The CDR3 region has the DNA TGTGCCAGCAGCTTTGGGACAGGGGGCTACTATGGCTACACCTTC.